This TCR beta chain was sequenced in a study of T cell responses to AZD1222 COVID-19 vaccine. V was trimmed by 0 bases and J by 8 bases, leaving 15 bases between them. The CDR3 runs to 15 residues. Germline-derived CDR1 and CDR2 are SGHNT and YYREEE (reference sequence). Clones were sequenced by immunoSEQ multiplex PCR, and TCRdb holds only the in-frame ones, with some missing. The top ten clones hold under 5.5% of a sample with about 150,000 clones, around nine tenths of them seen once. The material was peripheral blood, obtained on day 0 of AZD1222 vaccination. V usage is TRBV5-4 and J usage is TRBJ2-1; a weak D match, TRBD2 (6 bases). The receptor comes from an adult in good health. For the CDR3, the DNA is TGTGCCAGCAGCTTGGACCGGCGGAGGGAGGATGAGCAGTTCTTC. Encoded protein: CASSLDRRREDEQFF.